The 17 T cell receptor beta chains in this list originate from one sample, sequenced in a study of identical twins. Using its own MiXCR run on the 5' RACE reads, TCRdb lists one record per CDR3 protein. The repertoire holds hundreds of thousands of distinct CDR3 sequences, around a tenth seen once, with about 5% in the top ten. Specimen: memory (CD45RO+) T cells sorted from blood. The receptors here all came from a woman younger than 35 in good health.

The V call is TRBV12-5, the J call TRBJ2-7; D gene uncertain. The CDR3 runs 11 residues. CDR1 is LGHNT, CDR2 FRNRAP, per germline. The germline V and J ends were trimmed by 4 bases and 7 bases, with 8 bases remaining between them. CDR3 amino acids: CASGSLLEQYF. Written as DNA, the CDR3 is TGTGCTAGTGGTTCCCTTTTGGAGCAGTACTTC.

The chain recombines TRBV11-2 with TRBJ2-2, with a tentative D call TRBD1 (7 bases). CDR3 length equals 15 residues. Per the germline V gene, CDR1 is SGHAT and CDR2 is FQNNGV. V lost 5 bases and J 5 bases, leaving 15 bases between the germline ends. CDR3 sequence (DNA): TGTGCCAGCAGCCCGGAGGGGGCCCGAACCGGGGAGCTGTTTTTT. Translating gives CASSPEGARTGELFF.

This clonotype was found many times. The chain combines TRBV20-1 with TRBJ2-1, with 7 bases identical to TRBD1. From germline, CDR1 is DFQATT and CDR2 SNEGSKA (reference sequence). This CDR3 spans 15 amino acids. Unmatched junction bases numbered 8, after V lost 5 bases and J lost 1 base. The CDR3 DNA is TGCAGTGCTGGGGACAGAGTATTTTCCTACAATGAGCAGTTCTTC. It yields the protein CSAGDRVFSYNEQFF.

This clonotype was counted a few times. The V call is TRBV3-1, the J call TRBJ2-2; D uncertain. V lost 6 bases, J lost 3 bases, and 8 bases lay in between. Germline lookup yields CDR1 LGHDT and CDR2 YNNKEL (reference sequence). This CDR3 comprises 13 residues. The CDR3 here is CASRQQYTGELFF. CDR3 DNA: TGTGCCAGCAGGCAACAGTACACCGGGGAGCTGTTTTTT.

There are a few counts of this clonotype. The chain couples TRBV7-8 to TRBJ2-3; D not certain. The CDR3 runs to 14 residues. Germline loops: CDR1 SGHVS, CDR2 FQNEAQ. The V gene lost 0 bases and the J gene lost 6 bases, with 10 bases spanning the gap. This CDR3 is CASSLAGSGDTQYF. CDR3 DNA sequence: TGTGCCAGCAGCTTAGCGGGGTCCGGGGATACGCAGTATTTT.

This clonotype was detected a few times. The J gene is TRBJ2-7, the V gene TRBV7-6; 9 nucleotides match TRBD2. Germline lookup yields CDR1 SGHVS and CDR2 FNYEAQ. J gave up 4 bases and V 1 base, and 11 bases lay outside the gene matches. The CDR3 totals 17 residues. CDR3 loop: CASSLGTSGRLGYEQYF. In DNA form, the CDR3 reads TGTGCCAGCAGCTTAGGAACTAGCGGGCGGTTGGGATACGAGCAGTACTTC. Combining the CDR3 with reference TRBV7-6 and TRBJ2-7 gives the whole variable domain GAGVSQSPRYKVTKRGQDVALRCDPISGHVSLYWYRQALGQGPEFLTYFNYEAQQDKSGLPNDRFSAERPEGSISTLTIQRTEQRDSAMYRCASSLGTSGRLGYEQYFGPGTRLTVT.

The rearrangement joins TRBV11-3 to TRBJ2-3; D may be TRBD1 (5 bases). CDR3 length: 15 amino acids. The germline CDR1 and CDR2 sequences are SGHNT and YENEEA. V dropped 5 bases and J dropped 5 bases, with 17 bases sitting between them. The DNA for the CDR3 is TGTGCCAGCAGCCTCGTAGGGGCGCCCGGAGATACGCAGTATTTT. Its protein product is CASSLVGAPGDTQYF. The entire variable domain, with the rest obtained from reference TRBV11-3 and TRBJ2-3, is as follows: EAGVVQSPRYKIIEKKQPVAFWCNPISGHNTLYWYLQNLGQGPELLIRYENEEAVDDSQLPKDRFSAERLKGVDSTLKIQPAELGDSAVYLCASSLVGAPGDTQYFGPGTRLTVL.

The sample holds a few counts of this clonotype. The CDR3 sequence is CSARETSGSSTDTQYF. The CDR3 DNA follows: TGCAGTGCTAGAGAAACTAGCGGATCTAGCACAGATACGCAGTATTTT. The gene calls are TRBV20-1 and TRBJ2-3; 8 nucleotides match TRBD2. V gave up 0 bases and J gave up 0 bases; unmatched junction bases: 5. Germline V CDR1 and CDR2: DFQATT, SNEGSKA (reference sequence). CDR3 length: 16 amino acids.

This clonotype has ten or more counts. The chain joins TRBV27 to TRBJ2-1; 11 nucleotides line up with TRBD2. The V segment lost 4 bases and the J segment 10 bases; nucleotides outside the gene matches: 9. This CDR3 is 15 amino acids long. Germline CDR1 MNHEY, CDR2 SMNVEV (reference sequence). The CDR3 sequence is CASSSALAGEWEQFF. The CDR3 DNA sequence: TGTGCCAGCAGTTCAGCACTAGCGGGAGAATGGGAGCAGTTCTTC.

The sample holds a few counts of this clonotype. DNA of the CDR3: TGTGCCAGCAGCTCGGAAGGGCTCTGGGGAGGTGGCTACACCTTC. This gives the protein CASSSEGLWGGGYTF. This chain links TRBV7-9 with TRBJ1-2; D gene ambiguous. Deletions cut 4 bases from V and 7 bases from J, with 19 bases between. Looked up from germline, CDR1 is SEHNR and CDR2 is FQNEAQ (reference sequence). This CDR3 spans 15 amino acids.

This clonotype was observed a handful of times. This chain uses TRBV7-2 with TRBJ2-7; 7 nucleotides agree with TRBD1. The junction had 9 bases not matched to a gene; V was cut back by 4 bases and J by 3 bases. This CDR3 has 15 residues. Looked up from germline, CDR1 is SGHTA and CDR2 is FQGNSA. CDR3 bases: TGTGCCAGCAGCTCGCCCGACAGGGCTGACTACGAGCAGTACTTC. Its protein product is CASSSPDRADYEQYF.

There are a few counts of this clonotype. The V and J genes are TRBV4-2 and TRBJ1-6; tentative D call: TRBD1 (5 bases). The germline CDR1 and CDR2 sequences are LGHNA and YNFKEQ. Between the trimmed V and J ends, which lost 2 bases and 8 bases, there was a span of 13 bases. This CDR3 has 15 residues. CDR3 DNA: TGTGCCAGCAGCCAACCGGGCCGGGGGGATTCACCCCTCCACTTT. This sequence encodes CASSQPGRGDSPLHF.

This chain links TRBV5-1 with TRBJ2-5; D gene ambiguous. Germline V gene lookup returns CDR1 SGHRS and CDR2 YFSETQ. V was trimmed by 3 bases and J by 5 bases, leaving 14 bases between them. The CDR3 length is 14 residues. The CDR3 DNA is TGCGCCAGCAGCTCCGGACGGACCTCGGAGACCCAGTACTTC. This translates into CASSSGRTSETQYF.

This clonotype was seen only a few times. The J gene is TRBJ1-3, the V gene TRBV3-1; no clear D. V was cut by 0 bases and J by 7 bases, with 7 bases left in between. This CDR3 has 13 residues. CDR1 and CDR2 (germline): LGHDT, YNNKEL (reference sequence). The CDR3 DNA reads TGTGCCAGCAGCCAAGAAATTGGCAACACCATATATTTT. As protein: CASSQEIGNTIYF.

This clonotype was counted between two and nine times. The V call is TRBV20-1, the J call TRBJ2-3; D uncertain. Looked up from germline, CDR1 is DFQATT and CDR2 is SNEGSKA (reference sequence). V shed 1 base and J shed 4 bases, with 9 bases lying between them. This CDR3 is 13 amino acids long. This CDR3 reads CSARGLNPDTQYF. The DNA of the CDR3 is TGCAGTGCTAGAGGCCTGAATCCAGATACGCAGTATTTT.

This chain uses TRBV4-3 with TRBJ1-5, with 7 bases that match TRBD1. The germline V gene has CDR1 LGHNA and CDR2 YSLEER. The CDR3 is 15 amino acids. The V segment lost 2 bases and the J segment 5 bases; nucleotides outside the gene matches: 6. The CDR3 spells CASSQHKGGDQPQHF. The CDR3 bases are TGCGCCAGCAGCCAACATAAAGGGGGCGATCAGCCCCAGCATTTT.

This clonotype was recorded at least ten times. The V and J genes are TRBV5-1 and TRBJ2-5, with a possible D match to TRBD2 (6 bases). Germline CDR1 reads SGHRS; CDR2 reads YFSETQ. This CDR3 comprises 14 residues. V dropped 4 bases and J dropped 4 bases, with 14 bases sitting between them. The CDR3 reads CASSGTPTRETQYF. The CDR3, as DNA: TGCGCCAGCAGCGGAACTCCGACTAGAGAGACCCAGTACTTC. Full variable domain (outside the CDR3, taken from reference TRBV5-1 and TRBJ2-5): KAGVTQTPRYLIKTRGQQVTLSCSPISGHRSVSWYQQTPGQGLQFLFEYFSETQRNKGNFPGRFSGRQFSNSRSEMNVSTLELGDSALYLCASSGTPTRETQYFGPGTRLLVL.